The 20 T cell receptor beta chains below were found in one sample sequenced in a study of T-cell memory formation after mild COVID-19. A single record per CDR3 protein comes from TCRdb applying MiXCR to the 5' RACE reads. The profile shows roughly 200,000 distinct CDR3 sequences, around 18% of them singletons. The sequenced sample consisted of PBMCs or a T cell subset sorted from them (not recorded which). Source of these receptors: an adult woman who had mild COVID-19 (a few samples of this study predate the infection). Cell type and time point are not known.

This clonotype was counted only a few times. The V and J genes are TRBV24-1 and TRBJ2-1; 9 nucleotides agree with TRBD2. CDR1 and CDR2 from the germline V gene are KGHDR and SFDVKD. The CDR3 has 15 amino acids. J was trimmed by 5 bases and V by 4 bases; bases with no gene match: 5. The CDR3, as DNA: TGTGCCACCAGTGACCCGACTAGCGGAGACAATGAGCAGTTCTTC. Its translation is CATSDPTSGDNEQFF.

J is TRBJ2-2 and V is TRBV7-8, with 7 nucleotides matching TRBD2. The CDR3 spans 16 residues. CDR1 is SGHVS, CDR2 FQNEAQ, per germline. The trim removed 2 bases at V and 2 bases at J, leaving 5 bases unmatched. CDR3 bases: TGTGCCAGCAGCTTAACTGGCGGGAGTAACACCGGGGAGCTGTTTTTT. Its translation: CASSLTGGSNTGELFF.

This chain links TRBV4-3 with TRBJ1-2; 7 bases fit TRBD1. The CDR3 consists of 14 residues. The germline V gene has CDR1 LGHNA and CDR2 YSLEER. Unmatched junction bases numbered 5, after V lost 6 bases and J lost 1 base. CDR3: CASRMTGINYGYTF. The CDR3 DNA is TGCGCCAGCAGAATGACAGGGATTAACTATGGCTACACCTTC.

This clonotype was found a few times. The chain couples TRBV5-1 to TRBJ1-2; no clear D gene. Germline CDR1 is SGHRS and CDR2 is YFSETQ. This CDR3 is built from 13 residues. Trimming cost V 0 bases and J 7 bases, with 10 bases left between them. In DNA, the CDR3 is TGCGCCAGCAGCTTGGGGGCAGGCGTTGGCTACACCTTC. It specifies CASSLGAGVGYTF. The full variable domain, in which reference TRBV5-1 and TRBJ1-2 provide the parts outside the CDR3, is KAGVTQTPRYLIKTRGQQVTLSCSPISGHRSVSWYQQTPGQGLQFLFEYFSETQRNKGNFPGRFSGRQFSNSRSEMNVSTLELGDSALYLCASSLGAGVGYTFGSGTRLTVV.

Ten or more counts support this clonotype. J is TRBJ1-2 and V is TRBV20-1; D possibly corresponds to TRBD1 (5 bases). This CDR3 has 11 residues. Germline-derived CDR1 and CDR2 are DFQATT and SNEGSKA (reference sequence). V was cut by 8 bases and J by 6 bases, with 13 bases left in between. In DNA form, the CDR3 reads TGCAGTTCCTGGGACGCCCATGGCTACACCTTC. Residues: CSSWDAHGYTF.

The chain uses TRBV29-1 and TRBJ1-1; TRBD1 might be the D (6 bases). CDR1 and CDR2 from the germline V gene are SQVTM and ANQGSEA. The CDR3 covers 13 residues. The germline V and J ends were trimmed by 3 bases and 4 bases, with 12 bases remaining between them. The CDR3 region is CSVEGAGSTEAFF. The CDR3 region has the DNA TGCAGCGTTGAGGGGGCTGGGAGCACTGAAGCTTTCTTT.

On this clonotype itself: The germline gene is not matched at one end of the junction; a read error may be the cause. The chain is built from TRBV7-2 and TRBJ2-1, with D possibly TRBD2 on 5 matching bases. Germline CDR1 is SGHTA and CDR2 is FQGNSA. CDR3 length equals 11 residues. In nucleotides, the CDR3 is TGTGCCAGCAGTTTAGACTACGCGCAGTTCTTC. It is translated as CASSLDYAQFF.

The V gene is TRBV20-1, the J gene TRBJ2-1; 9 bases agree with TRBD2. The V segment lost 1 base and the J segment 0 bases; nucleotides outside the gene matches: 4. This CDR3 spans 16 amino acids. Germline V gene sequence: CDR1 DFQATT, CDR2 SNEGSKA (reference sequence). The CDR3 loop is CSARVLAGSSYNEQFF. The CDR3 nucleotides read TGCAGTGCTAGAGTCCTAGCGGGGAGCTCCTACAATGAGCAGTTCTTC.

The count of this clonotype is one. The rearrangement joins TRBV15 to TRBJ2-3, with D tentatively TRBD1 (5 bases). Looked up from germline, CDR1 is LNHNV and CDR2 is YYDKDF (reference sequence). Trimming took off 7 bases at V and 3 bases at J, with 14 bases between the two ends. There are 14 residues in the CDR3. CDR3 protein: CATTPGRGTDTQYF. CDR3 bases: TGTGCCACCACCCCGGGTAGGGGAACAGATACGCAGTATTTT.

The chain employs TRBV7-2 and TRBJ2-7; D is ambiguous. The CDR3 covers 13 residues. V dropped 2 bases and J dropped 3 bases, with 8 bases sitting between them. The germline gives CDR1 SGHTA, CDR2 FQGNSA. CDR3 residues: CASSLHPLYEQYF. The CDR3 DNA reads TGTGCCAGCAGCTTACATCCACTCTACGAGCAGTACTTC.

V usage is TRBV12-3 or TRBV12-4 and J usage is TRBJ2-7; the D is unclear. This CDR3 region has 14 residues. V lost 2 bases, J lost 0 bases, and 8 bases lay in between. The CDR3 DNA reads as TGTGCCAGCAGTTTAAACCGCAGCTCCTACGAGCAGTACTTC. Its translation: CASSLNRSSYEQYF.

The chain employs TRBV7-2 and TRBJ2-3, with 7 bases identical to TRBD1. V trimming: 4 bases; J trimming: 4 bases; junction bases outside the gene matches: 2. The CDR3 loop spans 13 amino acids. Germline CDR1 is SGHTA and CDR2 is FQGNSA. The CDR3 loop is CASSSQGADTQYF. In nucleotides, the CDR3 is TGTGCCAGCAGCTCCCAGGGGGCAGATACGCAGTATTTT.

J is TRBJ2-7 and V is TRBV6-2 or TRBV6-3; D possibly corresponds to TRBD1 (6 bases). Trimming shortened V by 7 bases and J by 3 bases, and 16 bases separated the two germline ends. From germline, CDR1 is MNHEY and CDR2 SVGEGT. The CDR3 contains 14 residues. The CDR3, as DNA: TGTGCCAGCAAACAGACAGGATGGGTCTACGAGCAGTACTTC. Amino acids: CASKQTGWVYEQYF.

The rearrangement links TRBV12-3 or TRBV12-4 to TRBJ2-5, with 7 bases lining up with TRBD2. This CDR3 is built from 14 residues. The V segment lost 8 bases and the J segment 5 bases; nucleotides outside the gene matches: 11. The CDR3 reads CASLGLAEWETQYF. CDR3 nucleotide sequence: TGTGCCAGCTTAGGGCTAGCGGAATGGGAGACCCAGTACTTC.

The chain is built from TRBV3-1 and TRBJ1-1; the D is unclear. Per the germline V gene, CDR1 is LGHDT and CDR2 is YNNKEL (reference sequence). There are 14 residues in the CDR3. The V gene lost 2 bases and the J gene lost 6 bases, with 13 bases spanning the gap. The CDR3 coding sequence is TGTGCCAGCAGCCAACCTAGCGTGAGGGCTGAAGCTTTCTTT. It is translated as CASSQPSVRAEAFF.

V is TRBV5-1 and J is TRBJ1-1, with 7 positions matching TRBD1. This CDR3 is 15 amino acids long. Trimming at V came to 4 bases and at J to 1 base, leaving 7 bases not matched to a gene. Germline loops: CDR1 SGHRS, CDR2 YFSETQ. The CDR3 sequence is CASSGRTGANTEAFF. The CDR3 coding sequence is TGCGCCAGCAGCGGGCGGACAGGAGCGAACACTGAAGCTTTCTTT.

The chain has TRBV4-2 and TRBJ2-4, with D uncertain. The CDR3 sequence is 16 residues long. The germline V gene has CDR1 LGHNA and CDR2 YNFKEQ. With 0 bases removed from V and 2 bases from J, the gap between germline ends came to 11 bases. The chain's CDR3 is CASSQDIRNTKNIQYF. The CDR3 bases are TGTGCCAGCAGCCAAGACATACGAAATACCAAAAACATTCAGTACTTC.

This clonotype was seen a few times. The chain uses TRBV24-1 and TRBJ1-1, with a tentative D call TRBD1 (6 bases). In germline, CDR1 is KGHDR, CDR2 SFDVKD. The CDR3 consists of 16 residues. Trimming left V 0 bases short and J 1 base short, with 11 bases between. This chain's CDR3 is CATSDLGGQPNTEAFF. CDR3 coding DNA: TGTGCCACCAGTGATTTGGGAGGACAGCCGAACACTGAAGCTTTCTTT.

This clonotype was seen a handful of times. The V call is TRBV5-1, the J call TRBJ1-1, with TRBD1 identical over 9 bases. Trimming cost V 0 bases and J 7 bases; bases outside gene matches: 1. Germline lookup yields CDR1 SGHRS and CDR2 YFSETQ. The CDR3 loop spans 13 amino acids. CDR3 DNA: TGCGCCAGCAGCTTGGGACAGGGGGGTGAAGCTTTCTTT. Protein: CASSLGQGGEAFF. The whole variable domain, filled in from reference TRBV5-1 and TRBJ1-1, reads KAGVTQTPRYLIKTRGQQVTLSCSPISGHRSVSWYQQTPGQGLQFLFEYFSETQRNKGNFPGRFSGRQFSNSRSEMNVSTLELGDSALYLCASSLGQGGEAFFGQGTRLTVV.

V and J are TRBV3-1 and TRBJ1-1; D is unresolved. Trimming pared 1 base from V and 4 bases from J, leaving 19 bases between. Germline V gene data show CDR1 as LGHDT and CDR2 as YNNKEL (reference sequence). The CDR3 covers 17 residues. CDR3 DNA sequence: TGTGCCAGCAGCCAAGGCCCACTTAGGGCATCGGGCACTGAAGCTTTCTTT. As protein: CASSQGPLRASGTEAFF.